The sequence of this T cell receptor beta chain was determined in a study of identical twins. In its sample, this clonotype was seen a few times. Antigen: not known. Whole-study results and caveats: One should note that invariant MAIT and iNKT cells could partly confound zero-insertion analyses. Whereas memory repertoires showed no such difference, abundant cord blood beta clonotypes carried fewer insertions.

The cDNA had a unique molecular identifier and a template-switch universal primer site. In TCRdb, the 5' RACE reads were re-called with MiXCR into one record per CDR3 protein. The sample has around 480,000 distinct CDR3 sequences; 13% to 15% are singletons. Among all donors, each was a healthy Caucasian. CDR3 length equals 19 residues. V trimming: 7 bases; J trimming: 5 bases; junction bases outside the gene matches: 16. This sample was also put to use in a study of yellow fever vaccine responses in identical twins.

The origin of this receptor is a young woman in good health. The chain carries TRBV12-3 or TRBV12-4 and TRBJ2-1; 14 bases agree with TRBD2. Sequences were obtained from CD4+ T cells sorted from blood. CDR3 nucleotide sequence: TGTGCCAGCACCGCCTTGTATGGGACTAGCGGGAGACGGGACAATGAGCAGTTCTTC. It is translated as CASTALYGTSGRRDNEQFF.